The clone carrying this TCR beta chain was observed a single time. The sample comes from a study of blood T cell repertoires in COVID-19. Study-wide context: Whether acute or convalescent, the COVID-19 samples came from the United States, Italy and Spain. PBMCs, B-cell-depleted T cells, or T cells provided the cDNA or gDNA that made up the material.

The authors' processing: Estimated nucleated cell counts came from reference gene primer amplification. Sequencing was performed with immunoSEQ multiplex PCR; in TCRdb, only in-frame clones are kept and a portion is missing. Clone size and V and J calls were adopted from that table, with D and trimming inferred from the DNA. The data contain around 200,000 clones, 86% of them singletons. The trim removed 7 bases at V and 8 bases at J, leaving 5 bases unmatched. This CDR3 has 14 amino acids. Germline loops: CDR1 SNHLY, CDR2 FYNNEI. The clonotype comes from a man between 70 and 80 years old with acute or convalescent COVID-19. The sample taken for sequencing was peripheral blood. This chain joins TRBV2 and TRBJ2-1; 13 nucleotides align to TRBD2. The CDR3 sequence: CASIRLAGGHEQFF. CDR3 DNA sequence: TGTGCCAGCATTAGACTAGCGGGAGGACATGAGCAGTTCTTC.